This entry concerns a single T cell receptor beta chain. This clone's antigen is unknown. Within one base of it there is no much larger clone, and no base qualities were kept. This sample stems from a study of graft-versus-host responses after intestinal transplantation (dated by TCRdb to the early 2020s). Context from the whole study: Recipients received multivisceral, liver-intestinal, or isolated intestinal transplants. The cohort enrolled 24 intestinal transplant recipients, one of whom was a retransplant, and a few patients without pretransplant specimens were excluded. All recipients received anti-thymocyte globulin induction followed by maintenance tacrolimus and steroids for approximately 3 years. To identify alloreactive clones, pre-transplant mixed lymphocyte reaction products were sequenced and then compared with unstimulated pre-transplant donor and recipient T cells. Bulk TCR-beta CDR3 sequencing was used to track graft-versus-host and host-versus-graft alloreactive T cell clones in the graft, circulation and bone marrow after intestinal transplantation. Donor T cell macrochimerism was defined as a peak of at least 4% donor T cells among recipient peripheral blood mononuclear cells. Rather than going through the commercial service, samples from a few later patients were sequenced in-house on an Illumina MiSeq and processed with MiXCR.

What the authors observed across the whole study: Patients with donor T cell macrochimerism had high GvH to HvG T cell clonal ratios in their allografts. Conclusions were limited by the relatively low number and heterogeneity of intestinal transplant patients. Early after transplant, peak levels of circulating GvH clones were associated with declines in HvG clones. GvH clones were found in recipient bone marrow, and some of the GvH clones appeared earlier in ileal mucosa or blood, which is consistent with an intestinal mucosal origin.

This specimen's time point label, per the study, means: cells obtained before transplantation from donor or recipient. CD3+CD4+ and CD3+CD8+ populations were FACS-sorted from unstimulated pre-transplant donor and recipient cells taken from spleen or lymph nodes. CDR1 and CDR2 are drawn from the germline V gene: SNHLY, FYNNEI. The CDR3 covers 16 residues, taking in both the cysteine and the phenylalanine. Solely the CDR3 DNA is kept, with 48 bases framed from the first base. The V end loses 0 bases and the J end loses 1 base, and a stretch of 10 bases separates them. Libraries were built with the immunoSEQ multiplex PCR assay. For most patients, genomic DNA was isolated with the Qiagen DNeasy Blood and Tissue Kit and sent frozen to Adaptive Biotechnologies for TCR sequencing. High-throughput TCR-beta CDR3 sequencing of genomic DNA from most patients was performed by Adaptive Biotechnologies. On the study's bioinformatics: TCR sequencing data for some 17 patients were retrieved from Adaptive's ImmunoSEQ software; a few other patients were processed with MiXCR and VDJtools. To correct CD4 versus CD8 sorting errors, sequences present in both subsets at a frequency ratio below 5:1 were removed. CDR3 nucleotide sequences shared by donor and recipient were removed because the origin of these sequences could not be assigned. To count as alloreactive, a clone needed at least 2-fold expansion over unstimulated cells and a minimum CFSE-low frequency of 0.002% (template counts) or 0.001% (read counts). Clones detected in sequenced pre-transplant spleen, lymph node, or MLR CFSE-low populations of the donor or recipient were defined as mappable. The cumulative frequency of alloreactive clones was calculated as a percentage of all sequences, weighted by copy number. In TCRdb, the immuneACCESS table is reduced to in-frame sequences with V and J assigned. These tables do not hold every clone; where another copy was compared, an unresolved V gene accounts for under half, and the others remain unexplained. The V and J calls and clone size come from that table; D and trimming were worked out from the DNA. This sample lists about 94,000 clones; roughly nine tenths were detected once. The top ten clonotypes cover 0.5% of the sample.

Sequencing was performed on unstimulated CD8+ T cells sorted from spleen or lymph node cells, taken before intestinal transplant. The V gene is TRBV2 and the J gene is TRBJ1-3, with a tentative D gene TRBD1 over 5 matching bases. This sequence was found in a human donor who received an intestinal transplant. CDR3 reads: CASSEAVRVSGNTIYF. The nucleotides read TGTGCCAGCAGTGAAGCAGTCAGGGTATCTGGAAACACCATATATTTT.